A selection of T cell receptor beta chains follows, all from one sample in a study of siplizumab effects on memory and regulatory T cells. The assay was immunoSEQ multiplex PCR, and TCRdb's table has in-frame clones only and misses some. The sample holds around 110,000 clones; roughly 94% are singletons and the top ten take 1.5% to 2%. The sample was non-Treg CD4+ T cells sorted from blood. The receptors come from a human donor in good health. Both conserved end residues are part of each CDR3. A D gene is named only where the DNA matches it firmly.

CDR3aa: CASSSTGRSKETQYF
CDR3nt: TGTGCCAGCAGTTCAACCGGCCGATCAAAAGAGACCCAGTACTTC
v_gene: TRBV27
j_gene: TRBJ2-5
d_gene: .

CDR3aa: CASSGDRGKNEQYF
CDR3nt: TGCGCCAGCAGCGGGGACAGGGGGAAAAACGAGCAGTACTTC
v_gene: TRBV5-1
j_gene: TRBJ2-7
d_gene: TRBD1

CDR3aa: CASSQGQGSSNTEAFF
CDR3nt: TGTGCCAGCAGCCAGGGACAGGGGTCCTCGAACACTGAAGCTTTCTTT
v_gene: TRBV5-6
j_gene: TRBJ1-1
d_gene: TRBD1

CDR3aa: CASREPDTYSNQPQHF
CDR3nt: TGTGCCAGCAGGGAACCTGACACGTATAGCAATCAGCCCCAGCATTTT
v_gene: TRBV6-1
j_gene: TRBJ1-5
d_gene: .

CDR3aa: CSVENRSGGGETQYF
CDR3nt: TGCAGCGTTGAAAATCGGTCAGGCGGAGGGGAGACCCAGTACTTC
v_gene: TRBV29-1
j_gene: TRBJ2-5
d_gene: .

CDR3aa: CASSSGHSTDTQYF
CDR3nt: TGTGCCAGCAGCTCGGGACACTCCACAGATACGCAGTATTTT
v_gene: TRBV7-3
j_gene: TRBJ2-3
d_gene: .

CDR3aa: CASSPMGSGSSYNEQFF
CDR3nt: TGTGCCAGCAGTCCCATGGGAAGCGGGAGCTCCTACAATGAGCAGTTCTTC
v_gene: TRBV9
j_gene: TRBJ2-1
d_gene: TRBD2

CDR3aa: CASSSTRGRNTEAFF
CDR3nt: TGTGCCAGCAGCTCTACCCGGGGGAGGAACACTGAAGCTTTCTTT
v_gene: TRBV7-2
j_gene: TRBJ1-1
d_gene: .

CDR3aa: CASVGNSNQPQHF
CDR3nt: TGTGCCAGCGTTGGGAATAGCAATCAGCCCCAGCATTTT
v_gene: TRBV6-6
j_gene: TRBJ1-5
d_gene: .

CDR3aa: CASTDRTNTGELFF
CDR3nt: TGTGCCAGCACGGACAGGACGAACACCGGGGAGCTGTTTTTT
v_gene: TRBV18
j_gene: TRBJ2-2
d_gene: TRBD1

CDR3aa: CASTSLRTGGYSNQPQHF
CDR3nt: TGTGCCAGCACCTCACTCCGGACCGGCGGTTATAGCAATCAGCCCCAGCATTTT
v_gene: TRBV7-6
j_gene: TRBJ1-5
d_gene: .

CDR3aa: CASSHHGLAGLQETQYF
CDR3nt: TGTGCCAGCAGCCATCACGGACTAGCGGGGTTACAAGAGACCCAGTACTTC
v_gene: TRBV14
j_gene: TRBJ2-5
d_gene: TRBD2

CDR3aa: CASSAGLGSYEQYF
CDR3nt: TGTGCCAGCAGCGCTGGTCTGGGCTCCTACGAGCAGTACTTC
v_gene: TRBV11-2
j_gene: TRBJ2-7
d_gene: .